Listed here are 22 T cell receptor beta chains from one sample, sequenced in a study of blood T cell repertoires in COVID-19. Libraries were prepared by immunoSEQ multiplex PCR; TCRdb keeps only in-frame clonotypes and omits some of them. This sample has 150,000 to 200,000 clones, with approximately 92% found just once. Sequenced input: peripheral blood. The receptors derive from a woman in her forties or fifties with acute or convalescent COVID-19.

The chain uses TRBV10-1 and TRBJ2-7; 9 nucleotides line up with TRBD1. The V segment lost 2 bases and the J segment 1 base; nucleotides outside the gene matches: 3. This CDR3 contains 15 residues. CDR1 and CDR2 (germline): WNHNN, SYGVQD (reference sequence). The chain's CDR3 is CASSEGTGRSYEQYF. As DNA, the CDR3 is TGCGCCAGCAGTGAGGGGACAGGGCGTTCCTACGAGCAGTACTTC.

CDR3 nucleotides: TGTGCCAGCAGCCCCTTGCTCACATTGGGCCCAAACACTGAAGCTTTCTTT. This codes for CASSPLLTLGPNTEAFF. V and J are TRBV7-9 and TRBJ1-1; D not certain. Deletions cut 5 bases from V and 2 bases from J, with 21 bases between. Germline V lookup: CDR1 SEHNR, CDR2 FQNEAQ (reference sequence). CDR3 length: 17 amino acids.

The chain uses TRBV18 and TRBJ1-5; 8 bases are a match to TRBD1. Germline V lookup: CDR1 KGHSH, CDR2 LQKENI. The CDR3 is made up of 15 amino acids. The V gene end was trimmed by 4 bases and the J gene end by 4 bases; junction bases not matched to a gene: 6. This CDR3 is CASSLGTGPNQPQHF. CDR3 nucleotides: TGTGCCAGCTCACTAGGGACAGGTCCGAATCAGCCCCAGCATTTT.

This rearrangement joins TRBV4-1 to TRBJ2-1; no reliable D call. CDR3 length: 12 amino acids. Germline CDR1 is MGHRA and CDR2 is YSYEKL. Trimming cost V 0 bases and J 8 bases, with 5 bases left between them. CDR3 coding DNA: TGCGCCAGCAGCCAAGATATTCATGAGCAGTTCTTC. Its translation is CASSQDIHEQFF.

The rearrangement joins TRBV7-9 to TRBJ2-1; 8 bases agree with TRBD1. Germline trimming cut 1 base from V and 2 bases from J; bases unmatched to any gene: 1. The CDR3 runs to 15 residues. Germline-derived CDR1 and CDR2 are SEHNR and FQNEAQ (reference sequence). CDR3 region: CASSLVGQAYNEQFF. CDR3 DNA sequence: TGTGCCAGCAGCTTAGTGGGACAGGCCTACAATGAGCAGTTCTTC. Filled out from reference TRBV7-9 and TRBJ2-1, the complete variable domain reads DTGVSQNPRHKITKRGQNVTFRCDPISEHNRLYWYRQTLGQGPEFLTYFQNEAQLEKSRLLSDRFSAERPKGSFSTLEIQRTEQGDSAMYLCASSLVGQAYNEQFFGPGTRLTVL.

The chain is built from TRBV6-5 and TRBJ1-2, with TRBD1 as a possible D gene (6 bases). Germline CDR1 MNHEY, CDR2 SVGAGI. The CDR3 totals 13 residues. V was trimmed by 6 bases and J by 8 bases, leaving 16 bases between them. CDR3 DNA: TGTGCCAGCAGGGATAAAGGGGGGGACGGCTACACCTTC. Encoded protein: CASRDKGGDGYTF.

The V call is TRBV25-1, the J call TRBJ1-2, with TRBD1 matching 8 bases. The CDR3 has 14 residues. V shed 4 bases, J shed 8 bases, and the junction held 9 bases outside the gene matches. The germline CDR1 and CDR2 sequences are MGHDK and SYGVNS. Here the CDR3 reads CASSADRGLGGYTF. In DNA, the CDR3 is TGTGCCAGCAGTGCCGACAGGGGACTGGGGGGCTACACCTTC.

The chain combines TRBV15 with TRBJ2-2, with no clear D. With 4 bases removed from V and 5 bases from J, the gap between germline ends came to 8 bases. Germline V gene sequence: CDR1 LNHNV, CDR2 YYDKDF (reference sequence). The CDR3 spans 13 residues. The CDR3, as DNA: TGTGCCACCAGCATGGGCCTGACCGGGGAGCTGTTTTTT. Protein product: CATSMGLTGELFF.

The V and J genes are TRBV25-1 and TRBJ1-2, with 8 bases fitting TRBD1. The CDR3 runs 15 residues. J gave up 6 bases and V 3 bases, and 9 bases lay outside the gene matches. In germline, CDR1 is MGHDK, CDR2 SYGVNS. The CDR3 bases are TGTGCCAGCAGTGATGGGGACAGGCTGGGGAATGGCTACACCTTC. Encoded protein: CASSDGDRLGNGYTF.

This clone came up once. The chain employs TRBV9 and TRBJ2-2, with D possibly matching TRBD1 (6 bases). The V and J ends lost 5 bases and 10 bases respectively, with 18 bases between them. This CDR3 spans 14 amino acids. The germline CDR1 and CDR2 sequences are SGDLS and YYNGEE. CDR3 bases: TGTGCCAGCAGACGAGACAGGATAGATGCGGAGCTGTTTTTT. Amino acids: CASRRDRIDAELFF.

The gene calls are TRBV5-5 and TRBJ1-2, with TRBD1 matching over 10 bases. Trimming took 4 bases from V and 2 from J; bases not matched to a gene: 8. CDR1 SGHKS and CDR2 YYEKEE come from the germline V gene (reference sequence). The CDR3 extends over 16 amino acids. For the CDR3, the DNA is TGTGCCAGCAGCGCACCCGGACAGGGGGGGAACTATGGCTACACCTTC. Its translation: CASSAPGQGGNYGYTF. Full variable domain (remainder filled in from reference TRBV5-5 and TRBJ1-2): DAGVTQSPTHLIKTRGQQVTLRCSPISGHKSVSWYQQVLGQGPQFIFQYYEKEERGRGNFPDRFSARQFPNYSSELNVNALLLGDSALYLCASSAPGQGGNYGYTFGSGTRLTVV.

As concerns this clone: The sample contains more than one DNA sequence encoding this CDR3. This chain uses TRBV2 with TRBJ1-3; no firm D call. Deletions cut 5 bases from V and 7 bases from J, with 9 bases between. Germline-derived CDR1 and CDR2 are SNHLY and FYNNEI. CDR3 length: 12 residues. The CDR3 protein is CASSPGGNTIYF. CDR3 bases: TGTGCCAGCAGTCCGGGTGGGAACACCATATATTTT.

The J gene is TRBJ1-1, the V gene TRBV25-1; 9 nucleotides match TRBD1. Looked up from germline, CDR1 is MGHDK and CDR2 is SYGVNS. The CDR3 spans 14 residues. Losses at the gene ends were 7 bases for V and 6 bases for J; bases not matched to a gene: 9. CDR3 sequence (DNA): TGTGCCAGCACCCCGACAGGGGGTACGCCTGAAGCTTTCTTT. Protein product: CASTPTGGTPEAFF.

The rearrangement joins TRBV9 to TRBJ1-4; perhaps TRBD1 as D (5 bases). Trimming stripped 0 bases from V and 7 bases from J, with 16 bases between. Germline V lookup: CDR1 SGDLS, CDR2 YYNGEE. The CDR3 extends over 16 amino acids. The CDR3 region is CASSVADQGRFEKLFF. CDR3 DNA: TGTGCCAGCAGCGTAGCAGATCAGGGTCGGTTTGAAAAACTGTTTTTT.

The chain combines TRBV27 with TRBJ1-6; TRBD1 aligns across 8 bases. The CDR3 length is 13 residues. V was clipped by 8 bases and J by 7 bases; unmatched bases: 4. Per germline, CDR1 MNHEY and CDR2 SMNVEV (reference sequence). The CDR3 loop reads CASGQGGNSPLHF. The CDR3 bases are TGTGCCAGCGGACAGGGTGGAAATTCACCCCTCCACTTT.

The V and J genes are TRBV6-5 and TRBJ1-5; D possibly corresponds to TRBD1 (6 bases). Per germline, CDR1 MNHEY and CDR2 SVGAGI. Between the trimmed V and J ends, which lost 7 bases and 6 bases, there was a span of 13 bases. This CDR3 is built from 13 residues. This chain's CDR3 is CASNRVVSQPQHF. CDR3 bases: TGTGCCAGCAACAGGGTTGTGAGTCAGCCCCAGCATTTT.

The chain joins TRBV9 to TRBJ1-2; D may be TRBD1 (5 bases). This CDR3 spans 14 amino acids. CDR1 and CDR2 (germline): SGDLS, YYNGEE. Trimming removed 0 bases at V and 8 bases at J, with 14 bases between. Written as DNA, the CDR3 is TGTGCCAGCAGCGTAGCTGGGGCGGCCTCGGGCTACACCTTC. This encodes CASSVAGAASGYTF.

V and J are TRBV28 and TRBJ1-2; no clear D. Germline loops: CDR1 MDHEN, CDR2 SYDVKM. V lost 5 bases and J 8 bases, leaving 9 bases between the germline ends. The CDR3 is 11 amino acids. CDR3 residues: CASSHTLGYTF. In nucleotides, the CDR3 is TGTGCCAGCAGTCATACATTGGGCTACACCTTC.

The V gene is TRBV19, the J gene TRBJ1-5; 7 positions match TRBD1. Unmatched junction bases numbered 9, after V lost 5 bases and J lost 2 bases. CDR1 LNHDA and CDR2 SQIVND come from the germline V gene (reference sequence). The CDR3 has 16 residues. CDR3 sequence (DNA): TGTGCCAGTAGTGAACAGGGGCAGGGAGGCAATCAGCCCCAGCATTTT. As protein: CASSEQGQGGNQPQHF.

This chain joins TRBV6-5 and TRBJ1-2, with unresolved D. Per germline, CDR1 MNHEY and CDR2 SVGAGI. The CDR3 is made up of 14 amino acids. Deletions cut 6 bases from V and 3 bases from J, with 14 bases between. DNA for the CDR3: TGTGCCAGCAGCAGGTTCTTCGTTGACTATGGCTACACCTTC. Its translation is CASSRFFVDYGYTF.

The J gene is TRBJ2-7, the V gene TRBV7-2; D gene uncertain. Germline assignment: CDR1 SGHTA and CDR2 FQGNSA. The length of the CDR3 is 12 residues. The germline V and J ends were trimmed by 5 bases and 0 bases, with 5 bases remaining between them. In DNA form, the CDR3 reads TGTGCCAGCAGCCCTATCTCCTACGAGCAGTACTTC. Amino acids: CASSPISYEQYF.

This chain links TRBV5-1 with TRBJ1-1; 7 nucleotides line up with TRBD1. V trimming: 3 bases; J trimming: 2 bases; junction bases outside the gene matches: 7. The CDR3 has 15 residues. Germline CDR1 reads SGHRS; CDR2 reads YFSETQ. The CDR3 DNA follows: TGCGCCAGCAGCTCTTTTCAGGGGGTAAACACTGAAGCTTTCTTT. Translated: CASSSFQGVNTEAFF.